This note documents a single T cell receptor (beta chain) sequence. Its specific antigen is unknown. The sample holds no much larger clone one base away, and base qualities are not on file. The sample originates from a study of blood T cell repertoires in COVID-19 (dated by TCRdb to the early 2020s). About the investigation overall: Samples covering the acute and convalescent phases of COVID-19 were provided by collaborators in the United States, Italy and Spain. The repertoires were released in a freely available public database meant as a resource for research on the immune response to SARS-CoV-2. A de-identified subject ID, COVID-19 status, age in years and sex were almost always included in the sample metadata. The material from the prospective study consisted of cDNA or gDNA derived from T cells, B-cell-depleted T cells, or PBMCs. Samples were obtained from the ongoing ImmuneRACE study (first 160 participants) and from 1,254 subjects provided by 6 global collaborators. Where available, HLA class I and class II types were obtained from metadata supplied by the sample provider rather than from assay-based typing. Deeply sampled blood TCRbeta repertoires from subjects exposed to, actively infected with, or recovered from COVID-19 were included in the dataset. What the research found in general, with its limitations: The quantity of clinical and demographic metadata differed by source and by participant and was supplied without curation.

The junction shows trimming of 5 bases on V and 6 bases on J, plus 13 bases between the germline ends. The CDR3 goes from the cysteine to the phenylalanine over 13 residues. The sequence is cut down to CDR3 DNA, 39 bases in frame from base 1. Via the germline V gene, CDR1 is SGHTA and CDR2 FQGTGA. TCRbeta CDR3 regions were amplified from genomic DNA by means of the immunoSEQ Assay, a bias-controlled multiplex PCR. In the original analysis: The number of nucleated cells in each sample was estimated by amplification of reference gene primers within the assay. Sequence reads were collapsed and filtered to measure the absolute abundance of every unique TCRbeta CDR3 rearrangement. For each sample, productive Simpson clonality was calculated as the square root of Simpson's diversity index over productive rearrangements. The table was pulled from immuneACCESS by TCRdb, which kept in-frame rearrangements only. Such tables lose some clones; where checked, under half of the loss comes from unresolved V genes, and the rest has no known cause. V and J calls and clone size are those listed in that table; D and trimming were worked out from the DNA. Within this sample are 95,000 to 110,000 clones, with over 80% of them counted one time only. The ten largest clones take up over 1% of the sample.

The collaborating institutions used their own protocols to collect whole blood in K2EDTA tubes. For TCRbeta analysis, collaborators shipped samples in one of three forms: frozen whole blood, isolated PBMCs, or DNA extracted from either of those sample types. The clonotype was recovered from a woman under 40 with acute or convalescent COVID-19. The sequence links TRBV7-3 to TRBJ1-2; confidence is insufficient to name the D gene. The sequenced sample was peripheral blood. CDR3 sequence: CASSQRRQDGYTF. Read as DNA, the sequence is TGTGCCAGCAGCCAAAGACGGCAGGATGGCTACACCTTC.